The 9 T cell receptor beta chains presented below share a single source sample, sequenced in a study of blood T cell repertoires in COVID-19. The protocol was immunoSEQ multiplex PCR, while the TCRdb copy is restricted to in-frame clones and leaves out a portion. The sample records under 250,000 clones, roughly 86% being singletons. Sample: peripheral blood. Every receptor here comes from a woman aged 80 or older with COVID-19, enrolled during active disease.

The V call is TRBV28, the J call TRBJ1-2; D gene ambiguous. The CDR3 runs to 13 residues. Trimming removed 3 bases from V and 1 base from J, with 6 bases in between. Germline-derived CDR1 and CDR2 are MDHEN and SYDVKM. The CDR3 coding sequence is TGTGCCAGCAGTTTGTCCAATAACTATGGCTACACCTTC. This translates into CASSLSNNYGYTF.

The chain uses TRBV7-2 and TRBJ2-1; 8 nucleotides align to TRBD2. Germline trimming cut 4 bases from V and 6 bases from J; bases unmatched to any gene: 8. The germline CDR1 and CDR2 sequences are SGHTA and FQGNSA. The CDR3 is 15 amino acids. CDR3 protein: CASSSFGGVANEQFF. The CDR3 nucleotides are TGTGCCAGCAGCTCATTCGGGGGGGTCGCCAATGAGCAGTTCTTC.

V usage is TRBV28 and J usage is TRBJ2-5; 7 bases agree with TRBD1. With V trimmed by 3 bases and J by 8 bases, 9 bases remained unmatched. This CDR3 comprises 14 residues. Per the germline V gene, CDR1 is MDHEN and CDR2 is SYDVKM. The DNA of the CDR3 is TGTGCCAGCAGTTTGCCCGGGACAGTTGATACCCAGTACTTC. Protein: CASSLPGTVDTQYF.

The gene calls are TRBV7-3 and TRBJ1-5; no clear D. Germline assignment: CDR1 SGHTA and CDR2 FQGTGA. The V gene lost 1 base and the J gene lost 6 bases, with 7 bases spanning the gap. The CDR3 has 13 amino acids. The CDR3 DNA follows: TGTGCCAGCAGCTTAAATGAAGCTCAGCCCCAGCATTTT. As protein: CASSLNEAQPQHF.

The chain links TRBV19 to TRBJ1-1, with TRBD1 matching 8 bases. The CDR3 runs 14 residues. V lost 11 bases and J lost 1; bases outside the gene matches: 9. Per germline, CDR1 LNHDA and CDR2 SQIVND (reference sequence). The CDR3 DNA reads as TGTGCCTGCAAACGGACAGGGCGGAACACTGAAGCTTTCTTT. Encoded protein: CACKRTGRNTEAFF.

The V call is TRBV27, the J call TRBJ1-5; no firm D call. Germline CDR1 is MNHEY and CDR2 is SMNVEV (reference sequence). CDR3 size: 12 residues. V was clipped by 9 bases and J by 7 bases, with 13 bases between them. CDR3 amino acids: CARGAVSQPQHF. DNA of the CDR3: TGTGCCAGAGGAGCCGTTTCCCAGCCCCAGCATTTT.

The chain employs TRBV19 and TRBJ2-1; the D gene is possibly TRBD1 (5 bases). Germline CDR1 reads LNHDA; CDR2 reads SQIVND (reference sequence). The CDR3 is 15 residues long. V dropped 7 bases and J dropped 0 bases, with 13 bases sitting between them. CDR3 residues: CASKLQGSSYNEQFF. For the CDR3, the DNA is TGTGCCAGTAAGTTGCAGGGAAGCTCCTACAATGAGCAGTTCTTC.

This chain uses TRBV7-2 with TRBJ1-1; a possible D gene is TRBD1 (6 bases). Germline V gene sequence: CDR1 SGHTA, CDR2 FQGNSA. With 5 bases removed from V and 6 bases from J, the gap between germline ends came to 16 bases. The CDR3 runs to 14 residues. The CDR3 spells CASSPTGFSAEAFF. CDR3 nucleotide sequence: TGTGCCAGCAGCCCCACAGGGTTTAGCGCTGAAGCTTTCTTT.

The chain links TRBV3-1 (or the pseudogene TRBV3-2) to TRBJ2-3; TRBD2 matches 11 bases. CDR3 length equals 17 residues. From germline, CDR1 is LGHDT and CDR2 YNNKEL (reference sequence). The trim removed 3 bases at V and 0 bases at J, leaving 5 bases unmatched. CDR3 DNA sequence: TGTGCCAGCAGCCAGACTAGCGGGGCGATAAGCACAGATACGCAGTATTTT. Translation: CASSQTSGAISTDTQYF.